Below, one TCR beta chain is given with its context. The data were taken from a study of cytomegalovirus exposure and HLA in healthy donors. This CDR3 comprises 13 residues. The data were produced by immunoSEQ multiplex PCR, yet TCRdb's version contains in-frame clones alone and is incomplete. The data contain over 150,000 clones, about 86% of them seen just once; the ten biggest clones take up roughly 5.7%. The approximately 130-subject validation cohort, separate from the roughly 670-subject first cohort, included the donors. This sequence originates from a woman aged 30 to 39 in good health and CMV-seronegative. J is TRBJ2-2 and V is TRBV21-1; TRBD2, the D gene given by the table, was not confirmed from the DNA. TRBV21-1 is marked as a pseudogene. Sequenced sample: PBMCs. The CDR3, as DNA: TGTGCCAGCAGTTCAGCGGGAGGCGGGGAGCTGTTTTTT. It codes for CASSSAGGGELFF.